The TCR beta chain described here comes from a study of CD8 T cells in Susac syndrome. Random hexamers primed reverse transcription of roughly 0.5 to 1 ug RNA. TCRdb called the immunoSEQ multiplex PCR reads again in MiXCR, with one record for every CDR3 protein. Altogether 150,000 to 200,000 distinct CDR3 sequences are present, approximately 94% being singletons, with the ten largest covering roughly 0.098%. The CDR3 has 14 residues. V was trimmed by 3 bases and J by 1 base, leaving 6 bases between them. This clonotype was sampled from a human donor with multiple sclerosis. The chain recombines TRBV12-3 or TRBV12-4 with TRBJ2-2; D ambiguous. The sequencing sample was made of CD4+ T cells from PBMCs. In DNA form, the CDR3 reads TGTGCCAGCAGTTTGCGCCAGAACACCGGGGAGCTGTTTTTT. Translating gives CASSLRQNTGELFF.